A selection of T cell receptor beta chains follows, all from one sample in a study of OX40 agonist ivuxolimab in advanced cancers. Method: immunoSEQ multiplex PCR; TCRdb's copy keeps in-frame clones and lacks some. The repertoire has 55,000 to 65,000 clones, more than 75% of them found once; the top ten carry roughly 0.34%. The sample was CD4+ or CD8+ T cells sorted from blood, taken in a trial of the OX40 agonist ivuxolimab. Source of these receptors: an adult with an advanced solid tumor such as melanoma, head and neck, liver or kidney cancer. CDR3s include the opening cysteine and the closing phenylalanine or tryptophan. The order of the fields is D gene, J gene, clone size, V gene, CDR3 DNA, CDR3 protein. D genes are given only for firm matches. Where a row states a size, it is once, few, many or the class of an expanded clone; other rows omit it.

d_gene: -
j_gene: TRBJ1-5
abundance: -
v_gene: TRBV4-3
CDR3nt: TGCGCCAGCAGCCAAGATTGGACAACGCGGCAGCCCCAGCATTTT
CDR3aa: CASSQDWTTRQPQHF

d_gene: TRBD1
j_gene: TRBJ1-2
abundance: -
v_gene: TRBV6-6
CDR3nt: TGTGCCAGCAGCCGACCGGCCCTAACAGGGGGATATGGCTACACCTTC
CDR3aa: CASSRPALTGGYGYTF

d_gene: -
j_gene: TRBJ1-5
abundance: -
v_gene: TRBV5-8
CDR3nt: TGTGCCAGCAGCTCGCCATATGGGGCAGGTCAGCCCCAGCATTTT
CDR3aa: CASSSPYGAGQPQHF

d_gene: TRBD2
j_gene: TRBJ2-2
abundance: -
v_gene: TRBV19
CDR3nt: TGTGCCAGTAGGACACTAGCGGCAGACACCGGGGAGCTGTTTTTT
CDR3aa: CASRTLAADTGELFF

d_gene: TRBD1
j_gene: TRBJ2-3
abundance: -
v_gene: TRBV6-5
CDR3nt: TGTGCCAGCAGTTCGCGACAGGGAGGCACAGATACGCAGTATTTT
CDR3aa: CASSSRQGGTDTQYF

d_gene: -
j_gene: TRBJ1-2
abundance: -
v_gene: TRBV10-3
CDR3nt: TGTGCCATCGTAGAGACAGTAGGGAGCTACACCTTC
CDR3aa: CAIVETVGSYTF

d_gene: -
j_gene: TRBJ2-1
abundance: medium-sized
v_gene: TRBV19
CDR3nt: TGTGCCAGTAGTAGAACAGTTAATGAGCAGTTCTTC
CDR3aa: CASSRTVNEQFF

d_gene: TRBD1
j_gene: TRBJ2-3
abundance: -
v_gene: TRBV30
CDR3nt: TGTGCCTGGAGTCAGGGGACAGTGCCGAACACAGATACGCAGTATTTT
CDR3aa: CAWSQGTVPNTDTQYF

d_gene: -
j_gene: TRBJ2-7
abundance: -
v_gene: TRBV7-2
CDR3nt: TGTGCCAGCAGCTTGTCCGGGACATCCTACGAGCAGTACTTC
CDR3aa: CASSLSGTSYEQYF

d_gene: -
j_gene: TRBJ2-1
abundance: -
v_gene: TRBV12-1
CDR3nt: TGTGCCAGCAGCGCTCGCGGGAGGGGGTCCTACAATGAGCAGTTCTTC
CDR3aa: CASSARGRGSYNEQFF

d_gene: -
j_gene: TRBJ1-1
abundance: -
v_gene: TRBV20-1
CDR3nt: TGCAGTGCTAGTGCGGGTCAGGGAACTTTCTTT
CDR3aa: CSASAGQGTFF

d_gene: -
j_gene: TRBJ2-3
abundance: few
v_gene: TRBV2
CDR3nt: TGTGCCAGCAGGGTCCGCGGAGATACGCAGTATTTT
CDR3aa: CASRVRGDTQYF

d_gene: TRBD1
j_gene: TRBJ1-5
abundance: -
v_gene: TRBV29-1
CDR3nt: TGCAGCGTGGCAAGGACAGGGGATCAGCCCCAGCATTTT
CDR3aa: CSVARTGDQPQHF

d_gene: -
j_gene: TRBJ2-5
abundance: few
v_gene: TRBV5-6
CDR3nt: TGTGCCAGCAGCTCCCTCCAGGGTTTTGGGACCCAGTACTTC
CDR3aa: CASSSLQGFGTQYF

d_gene: TRBD1
j_gene: TRBJ2-5
abundance: -
v_gene: TRBV29-1
CDR3nt: TGCAGCGTGACGGACAGGGGGTTCCAAGAGACCCAGTACTTC
CDR3aa: CSVTDRGFQETQYF

d_gene: -
j_gene: TRBJ2-7
abundance: once
v_gene: TRBV28
CDR3nt: TGTGCCAGCGCGCCCAGCTCCTACGAGCAGTACTTC
CDR3aa: CASAPSSYEQYF

d_gene: -
j_gene: TRBJ1-5
abundance: -
v_gene: TRBV19
CDR3nt: TGTGCCAGTAGTATCACAGGTTCTGGACAGCCCCAGCATTTT
CDR3aa: CASSITGSGQPQHF

d_gene: -
j_gene: TRBJ1-4
abundance: -
v_gene: TRBV6-5
CDR3nt: TGTGCCAGCAGTTACTCCAGGGTGAATGAAAAACTGTTTTTT
CDR3aa: CASSYSRVNEKLFF

d_gene: TRBD2
j_gene: TRBJ2-3
abundance: -
v_gene: TRBV23-1
CDR3nt: TGCGCCAGCAGTCAATCGTTGGCGGGAGATCTGTATTTT
CDR3aa: CASSQSLAGDLYF

d_gene: -
j_gene: TRBJ2-2
abundance: -
v_gene: TRBV5-1
CDR3nt: TGCGCCAGCGGGGGCGGGGGCCCTAACACCGGGGAGCTGTTTTTT
CDR3aa: CASGGGGPNTGELFF

d_gene: TRBD2
j_gene: TRBJ2-3
abundance: few
v_gene: TRBV5-1
CDR3nt: TGCGCCAGCAGCTTCGGACTAGCGGGGGTCCACACAGATACGCAGTATTTT
CDR3aa: CASSFGLAGVHTDTQYF

d_gene: -
j_gene: TRBJ1-1
abundance: few
v_gene: TRBV30
CDR3nt: TGTGCCTGGAGTGCGTGGACACGGCCTTTCTTT
CDR3aa: CAWSAWTRPFF

d_gene: TRBD1
j_gene: TRBJ1-1
abundance: -
v_gene: TRBV6-1
CDR3nt: TGTGCCAGCAGTCGAACCGGGACAGGGGACCCTGAAGCTTTCTTT
CDR3aa: CASSRTGTGDPEAFF

d_gene: -
j_gene: TRBJ2-6
abundance: -
v_gene: TRBV14
CDR3nt: TGTGCCAGCAGCCAAAGTTTACTTCGGGTGCACGGGGCCAACGTCCTGACTTTC
CDR3aa: CASSQSLLRVHGANVLTF

d_gene: -
j_gene: TRBJ1-5
abundance: -
v_gene: TRBV5-1
CDR3nt: TGCGCCAGCAGCGTTGGAGTCAATCAGCCCCAGCATTTT
CDR3aa: CASSVGVNQPQHF

d_gene: -
j_gene: TRBJ1-4
abundance: -
v_gene: TRBV5-4
CDR3nt: TGTGCCAGCAGCCCGAATAGAAAACAGCTTGGTAATGAAAAACTGTTTTTT
CDR3aa: CASSPNRKQLGNEKLFF

d_gene: -
j_gene: TRBJ1-2
abundance: -
v_gene: TRBV5-1
CDR3nt: TGCGCCAGCAGTTCATCCCCGGACACCTTCTATGGCTACACCTTC
CDR3aa: CASSSSPDTFYGYTF

d_gene: -
j_gene: TRBJ2-2
abundance: -
v_gene: TRBV29-1
CDR3nt: TGCAGCGTTGTGGGAAACACCGGGGAGCTGTTTTTT
CDR3aa: CSVVGNTGELFF

d_gene: TRBD2
j_gene: TRBJ2-1
abundance: -
v_gene: TRBV18
CDR3nt: TGTGCCAGCTCACCGACGGGACTAGCGGGGATCAATGAGCAGTTCTTC
CDR3aa: CASSPTGLAGINEQFF

d_gene: -
j_gene: TRBJ2-3
abundance: -
v_gene: TRBV30
CDR3nt: TGTGCCTGGAGTGTACCCGATACGCAGTATTTT
CDR3aa: CAWSVPDTQYF

d_gene: -
j_gene: TRBJ2-1
abundance: -
v_gene: TRBV19
CDR3nt: TGTGCCAGTAGTCTGGACAGCCCAAGCTTACCCGGGTCCTACAATGAGCAGTTCTTC
CDR3aa: CASSLDSPSLPGSYNEQFF

d_gene: -
j_gene: TRBJ2-1
abundance: -
v_gene: TRBV11-3
CDR3nt: TGTGCCAGCAGCTCCGATGGGCCATACAATGAGCAGTTCTTC
CDR3aa: CASSSDGPYNEQFF

d_gene: TRBD2
j_gene: TRBJ2-6
abundance: -
v_gene: TRBV28
CDR3nt: TGTGCCAGCAACCCGGGAGGCTCTGGGGCCAACGTCCTGACTTTC
CDR3aa: CASNPGGSGANVLTF

d_gene: -
j_gene: TRBJ2-1
abundance: few
v_gene: TRBV7-9
CDR3nt: TGTGCCAGCAGCTTAGTACTGGAGCAGTTCTTC
CDR3aa: CASSLVLEQFF

d_gene: -
j_gene: TRBJ2-7
abundance: -
v_gene: TRBV6-6
CDR3nt: TGTGCCAGCAATAACGGCTACGAGCAGTACTTC
CDR3aa: CASNNGYEQYF

d_gene: TRBD2
j_gene: TRBJ2-1
abundance: -
v_gene: TRBV13
CDR3nt: TGTGCCAGCAGCTTAGGATGGACTAGCGGCTACAATGAGCAGTTCTTC
CDR3aa: CASSLGWTSGYNEQFF

d_gene: TRBD1
j_gene: TRBJ1-6
abundance: -
v_gene: TRBV5-6
CDR3nt: TGTGCCAGCAGCTTGGGACAGGGGGATTCACCCCTCCACTTT
CDR3aa: CASSLGQGDSPLHF

d_gene: -
j_gene: TRBJ1-1
abundance: -
v_gene: TRBV6-1
CDR3nt: TGTGCCAGCAGAGAAATGACAGTTAGGAACACTGAAGCTTTCTTT
CDR3aa: CASREMTVRNTEAFF

d_gene: TRBD1
j_gene: TRBJ2-1
abundance: -
v_gene: TRBV30
CDR3nt: TGTGCCCTAGACAGGGGGCTTATCGATGAGCAGTTCTTC
CDR3aa: CALDRGLIDEQFF

d_gene: -
j_gene: TRBJ1-1
abundance: few
v_gene: TRBV5-5
CDR3nt: TGTGCCAGCAGCTTGGGGGGCTGGCATTACACTGAAGCTTTCTTT
CDR3aa: CASSLGGWHYTEAFF

d_gene: -
j_gene: TRBJ2-7
abundance: -
v_gene: TRBV15
CDR3nt: TGTGCCACCGCGGGCGACCGGACCTCCTACGAGCAGTACTTC
CDR3aa: CATAGDRTSYEQYF

d_gene: -
j_gene: TRBJ2-1
abundance: -
v_gene: TRBV7-8
CDR3nt: TGTGCCAGCAGCCCGAGGACGGCCAGCTCCTACAATGAGCAGTTCTTC
CDR3aa: CASSPRTASSYNEQFF

d_gene: -
j_gene: TRBJ1-4
abundance: -
v_gene: TRBV11-2
CDR3nt: TGTGCCAGCAGCTTAGAGGCAGGGCCGAGGGGCCTTAATGAAAAACTGTTTTTT
CDR3aa: CASSLEAGPRGLNEKLFF

d_gene: -
j_gene: TRBJ1-5
abundance: -
v_gene: TRBV6-1
CDR3nt: TGTGCCAGCAGGCCTGGACAAAGTAATCAGCCCCAGCATTTT
CDR3aa: CASRPGQSNQPQHF

d_gene: -
j_gene: TRBJ1-1
abundance: -
v_gene: TRBV6-5
CDR3nt: TGTGCCAGCAGCCGTTTCCCTGAAGCTTTCTTT
CDR3aa: CASSRFPEAFF

d_gene: -
j_gene: TRBJ2-7
abundance: -
v_gene: TRBV15
CDR3nt: TGTGCCACCAGCAGTACATCGAACGAGCAGTACTTC
CDR3aa: CATSSTSNEQYF

d_gene: TRBD1
j_gene: TRBJ1-2
abundance: -
v_gene: TRBV30
CDR3nt: TGTGCCTGGGACAGGGTACATGGCTACACCTTC
CDR3aa: CAWDRVHGYTF

d_gene: TRBD1
j_gene: TRBJ1-1
abundance: -
v_gene: TRBV28
CDR3nt: TGTGCCAGCAGCGAGGACAGGGACACTGAAGCTTTCTTT
CDR3aa: CASSEDRDTEAFF

d_gene: -
j_gene: TRBJ2-7
abundance: -
v_gene: TRBV10-3
CDR3nt: TGTGCCATCAGGAGCGGCCTAACGGACGAGGGCTACGAGCAGTACTTC
CDR3aa: CAIRSGLTDEGYEQYF

d_gene: TRBD1
j_gene: TRBJ1-2
abundance: -
v_gene: TRBV5-4
CDR3nt: TGTGCCAGCAGATGGACAGGGGAGGATGGCTACACCTTC
CDR3aa: CASRWTGEDGYTF

d_gene: -
j_gene: TRBJ2-2
abundance: -
v_gene: TRBV5-4
CDR3nt: TGTGCCAGCAGCTTGGTACTAGCGAACACCGGGGAGCTGTTTTTT
CDR3aa: CASSLVLANTGELFF

d_gene: TRBD1
j_gene: TRBJ1-2
abundance: medium-sized
v_gene: TRBV5-4
CDR3nt: TGTGCCAGCAGCTTGGAACAGGGGGCGCGGGGTGGCTACACCTTC
CDR3aa: CASSLEQGARGGYTF

d_gene: -
j_gene: TRBJ1-1
abundance: few
v_gene: TRBV27
CDR3nt: TGTGCCAGCAGTTTTTCATTTAGGGGGTTGAACACTGAAGCTTTCTTT
CDR3aa: CASSFSFRGLNTEAFF

d_gene: TRBD1
j_gene: TRBJ2-1
abundance: -
v_gene: TRBV6-1
CDR3nt: TGTGCCAGCAGACCCGGGACAGGGCGTCACAATGAGCAGTTCTTC
CDR3aa: CASRPGTGRHNEQFF

d_gene: -
j_gene: TRBJ1-2
abundance: -
v_gene: TRBV14
CDR3nt: TGTGCCCACCTGGACTATGGCTACACCTTC
CDR3aa: CAHLDYGYTF